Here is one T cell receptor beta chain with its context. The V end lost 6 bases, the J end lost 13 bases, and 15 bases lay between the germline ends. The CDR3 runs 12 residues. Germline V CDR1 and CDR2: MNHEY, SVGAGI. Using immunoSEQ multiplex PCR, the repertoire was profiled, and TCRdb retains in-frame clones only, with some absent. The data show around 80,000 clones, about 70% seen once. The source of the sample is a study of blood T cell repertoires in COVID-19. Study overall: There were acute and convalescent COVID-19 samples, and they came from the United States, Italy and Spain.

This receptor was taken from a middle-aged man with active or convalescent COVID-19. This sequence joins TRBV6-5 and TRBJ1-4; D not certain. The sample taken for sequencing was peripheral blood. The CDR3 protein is CASRAEDSTLFF. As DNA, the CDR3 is TGTGCCAGCAGGGCTGAGGATTCAACACTGTTTTTT.